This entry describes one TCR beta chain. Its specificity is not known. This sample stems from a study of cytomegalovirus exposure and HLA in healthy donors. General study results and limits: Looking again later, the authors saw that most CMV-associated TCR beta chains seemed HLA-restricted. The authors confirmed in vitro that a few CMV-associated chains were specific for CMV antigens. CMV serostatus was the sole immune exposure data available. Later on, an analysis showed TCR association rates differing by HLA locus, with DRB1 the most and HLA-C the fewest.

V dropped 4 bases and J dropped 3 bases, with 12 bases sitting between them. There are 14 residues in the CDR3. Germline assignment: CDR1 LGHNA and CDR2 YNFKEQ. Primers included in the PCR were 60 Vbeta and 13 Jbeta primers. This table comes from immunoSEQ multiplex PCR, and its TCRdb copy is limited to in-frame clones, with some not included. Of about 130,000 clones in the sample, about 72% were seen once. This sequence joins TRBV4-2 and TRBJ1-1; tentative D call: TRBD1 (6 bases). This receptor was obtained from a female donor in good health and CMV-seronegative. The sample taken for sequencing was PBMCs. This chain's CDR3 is CASSLGGGDTEAFF. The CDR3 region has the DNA TGTGCCAGCAGCCTAGGGGGTGGAGACACTGAAGCTTTCTTT.